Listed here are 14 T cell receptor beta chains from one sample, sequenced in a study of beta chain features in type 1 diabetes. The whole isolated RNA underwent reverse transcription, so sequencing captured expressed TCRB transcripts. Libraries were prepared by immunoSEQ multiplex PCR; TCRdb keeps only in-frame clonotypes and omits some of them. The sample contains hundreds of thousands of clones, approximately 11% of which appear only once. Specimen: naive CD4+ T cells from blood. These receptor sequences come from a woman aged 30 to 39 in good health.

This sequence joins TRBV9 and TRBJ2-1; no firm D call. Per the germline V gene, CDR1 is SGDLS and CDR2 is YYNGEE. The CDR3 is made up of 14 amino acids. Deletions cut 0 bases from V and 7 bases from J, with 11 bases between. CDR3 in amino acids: CASSVALAPNEQFF. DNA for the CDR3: TGTGCCAGCAGCGTAGCTTTGGCTCCTAATGAGCAGTTCTTC.

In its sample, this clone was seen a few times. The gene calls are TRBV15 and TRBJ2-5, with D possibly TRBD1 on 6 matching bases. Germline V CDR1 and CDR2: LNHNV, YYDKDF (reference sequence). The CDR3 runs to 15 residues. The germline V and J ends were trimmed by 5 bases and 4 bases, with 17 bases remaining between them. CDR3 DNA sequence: TGTGCCACCAGCGGACAGCTTGTGGGTTTAGAGACCCAGTACTTC. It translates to CATSGQLVGLETQYF.

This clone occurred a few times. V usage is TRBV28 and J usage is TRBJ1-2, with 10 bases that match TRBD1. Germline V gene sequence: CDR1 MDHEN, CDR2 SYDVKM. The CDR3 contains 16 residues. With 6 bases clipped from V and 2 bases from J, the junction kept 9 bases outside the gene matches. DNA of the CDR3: TGTGCCAGCAGCCCACACCAGGGACAGGGGAACTATGGCTACACCTTC. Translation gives CASSPHQGQGNYGYTF.

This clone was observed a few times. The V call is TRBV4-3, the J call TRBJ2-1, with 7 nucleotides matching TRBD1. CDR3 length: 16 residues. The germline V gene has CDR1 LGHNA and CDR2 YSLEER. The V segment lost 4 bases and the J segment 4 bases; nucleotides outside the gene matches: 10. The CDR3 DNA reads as TGCGCCAGCAGCCTACAGGGGACACCGCTGTACAATGAGCAGTTCTTC. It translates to CASSLQGTPLYNEQFF.

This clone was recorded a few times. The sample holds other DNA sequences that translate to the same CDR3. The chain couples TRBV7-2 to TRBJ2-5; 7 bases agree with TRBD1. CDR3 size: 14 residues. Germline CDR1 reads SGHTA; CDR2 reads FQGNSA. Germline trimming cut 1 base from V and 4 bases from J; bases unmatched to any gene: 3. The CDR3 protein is CASSLGGGGETQYF. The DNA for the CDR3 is TGTGCCAGCAGCTTAGGAGGGGGCGGAGAGACCCAGTACTTC. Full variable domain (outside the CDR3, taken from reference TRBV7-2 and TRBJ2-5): GAGVSQSPSNKVTEKGKDVELRCDPISGHTALYWYRQSLGQGLEFLIYFQGNSAPDKSGLPSDRFSAERTGGSVSTLTIQRTQQEDSAVYLCASSLGGGGETQYFGPGTRLLVL.

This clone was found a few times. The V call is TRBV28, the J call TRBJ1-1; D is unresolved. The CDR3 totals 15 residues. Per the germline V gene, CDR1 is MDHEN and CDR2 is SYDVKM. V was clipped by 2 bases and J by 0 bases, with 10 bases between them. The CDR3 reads CASSLAGLVNTEAFF. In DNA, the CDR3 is TGTGCCAGCAGTTTAGCAGGTTTGGTGAACACTGAAGCTTTCTTT.

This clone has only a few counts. The CDR3 protein is CSVVSYLETQYF. The CDR3 nucleotides are TGCAGCGTTGTTTCGTATCTGGAGACCCAGTACTTC. The J gene is TRBJ2-5, the V gene TRBV29-1; no firm D call. The CDR3 totals 12 residues. Germline V CDR1 and CDR2: SQVTM, ANQGSEA. The V and J ends lost 4 bases and 5 bases respectively, with 11 bases between them.

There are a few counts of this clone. This CDR3 reads CASSMAGQPQHF. The CDR3 DNA sequence: TGTGCCAGCAGCATGGCTGGTCAGCCCCAGCATTTT. This chain joins TRBV27 and TRBJ1-5; D unresolved. Deletions cut 6 bases from V and 6 bases from J, with 9 bases between. This CDR3 region has 12 residues. Germline V gene sequence: CDR1 MNHEY, CDR2 SMNVEV (reference sequence).

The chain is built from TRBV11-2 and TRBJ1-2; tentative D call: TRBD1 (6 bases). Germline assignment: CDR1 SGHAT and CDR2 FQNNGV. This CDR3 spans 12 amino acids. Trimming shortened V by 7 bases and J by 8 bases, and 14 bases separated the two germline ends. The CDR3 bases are TGTGCCAGCACCCAGGGGTCCTCCGGCTACACCTTC. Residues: CASTQGSSGYTF.

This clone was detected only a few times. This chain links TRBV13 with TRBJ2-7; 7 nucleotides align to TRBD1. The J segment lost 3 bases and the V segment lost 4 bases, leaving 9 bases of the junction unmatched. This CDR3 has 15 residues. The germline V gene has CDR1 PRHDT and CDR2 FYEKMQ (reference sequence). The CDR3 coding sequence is TGTGCCAGCAGCTACTCTTTCCCAGGGGGCTACGAGCAGTACTTC. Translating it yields CASSYSFPGGYEQYF.

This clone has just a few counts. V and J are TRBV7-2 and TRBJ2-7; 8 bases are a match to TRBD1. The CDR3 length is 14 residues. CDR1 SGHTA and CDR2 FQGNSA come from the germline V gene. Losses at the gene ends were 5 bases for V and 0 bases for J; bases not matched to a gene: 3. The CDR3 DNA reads TGTGCCAGCAGCCCGGGACAGGTCTCCTACGAGCAGTACTTC. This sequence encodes CASSPGQVSYEQYF.

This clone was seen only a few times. The CDR3 DNA reads TGTGCCAGCAGCACTCTAGCCAAAAACATTCAGTACTTC. Amino acids: CASSTLAKNIQYF. The chain combines TRBV5-4 with TRBJ2-4; D not certain. The CDR3 totals 13 residues. V lost 4 bases to trimming and J lost 0 bases, with 5 bases between them. CDR1 is SGHNT, CDR2 YYREEE, per germline (reference sequence).

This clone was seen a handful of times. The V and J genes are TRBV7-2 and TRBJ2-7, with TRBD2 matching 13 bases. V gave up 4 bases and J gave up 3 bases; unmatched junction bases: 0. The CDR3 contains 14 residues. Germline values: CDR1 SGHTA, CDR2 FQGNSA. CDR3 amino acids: CASSWTSGSYEQYF. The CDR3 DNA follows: TGTGCCAGCAGCTGGACTAGCGGGAGCTACGAGCAGTACTTC.

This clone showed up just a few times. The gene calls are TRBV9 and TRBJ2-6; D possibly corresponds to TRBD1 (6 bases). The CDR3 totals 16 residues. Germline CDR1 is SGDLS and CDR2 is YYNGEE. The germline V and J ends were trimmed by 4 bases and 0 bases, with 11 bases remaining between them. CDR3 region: CASSFGTPSGANVLTF. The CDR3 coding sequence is TGTGCCAGCAGCTTCGGGACACCCTCTGGGGCCAACGTCCTGACTTTC.